The rows below give T cell receptor beta chains drawn from one sample of a study of blood T cell repertoires in COVID-19. Using immunoSEQ multiplex PCR, the repertoire was profiled, and TCRdb retains in-frame clones only, with some absent. Here the sample spans some 190,000 clones, about nine tenths being singletons. Sequences were obtained from peripheral blood. The source is a man younger than 40 with acute or convalescent COVID-19. Both conserved end residues are part of each CDR3. D genes are given only for firm matches. The size entry is marked missing in some rows and otherwise reads once, few, many or a size class.

d_call	v_call	clone_size	j_call	cdr3_aa	cdr3_nt
.	TRBV6-5	.	TRBJ1-2	CASSYSNRESYTF	TGTGCCAGCAGTTACTCGAACAGAGAGAGCTACACCTTC
TRBD2	TRBV19	.	TRBJ2-3	CASSIPWAGTSGNTQYF	TGTGCCAGTAGTATCCCGTGGGCCGGGACTAGCGGGAATACGCAGTATTTT
.	TRBV4-1	.	TRBJ1-3	CASSLQGGQGNIGNTIYF	TGCGCCAGCAGCCTTCAGGGAGGGCAGGGGAATATTGGAAACACCATATATTTT
TRBD2	TRBV10-3	.	TRBJ2-3	CAISPTSGRTDTQYF	TGTGCCATCAGCCCGACTAGCGGGAGGACAGATACGCAGTATTTT
TRBD2	TRBV7-3	.	TRBJ2-7	CASSLSGGALVYEQYF	TGTGCCAGCAGCTTAAGCGGGGGGGCCCTTGTCTACGAGCAGTACTTC
TRBD1	TRBV6-4	.	TRBJ1-2	CASSDSMGQASGYTF	TGTGCCAGCAGTGACTCGATGGGACAGGCCTCCGGCTACACCTTC
.	TRBV2	few	TRBJ1-2	CASSEFRDYGYTF	TGTGCCAGCAGTGAGTTCAGGGACTATGGCTACACCTTC
TRBD2	TRBV4-1	.	TRBJ2-1	CASSLGSGRGLNEQFF	TGCGCCAGCAGCCTAGGTAGCGGGAGAGGGTTAAATGAGCAGTTCTTC
.	TRBV28	.	TRBJ2-4	CASSSAGVEAKNIQYF	TGTGCCAGCAGTTCCGCAGGGGTCGAAGCCAAAAACATTCAGTACTTC
TRBD2	TRBV30	.	TRBJ2-7	CAWSFTSGAYEQYF	TGTGCCTGGAGTTTTACTAGCGGGGCCTACGAGCAGTACTTC
.	TRBV3-1/TRBV3-2	few	TRBJ1-1	CASSPFGVPNTEAFF	TGTGCCAGCAGCCCTTTCGGGGTTCCGAACACTGAAGCTTTCTTT
TRBD2	TRBV28	.	TRBJ2-1	CASSEAGGRSYEQFF	TGTGCCAGCAGTGAGGCGGGGGGTCGGTCGTATGAGCAGTTCTTC
.	TRBV12-3/TRBV12-4	.	TRBJ2-3	CASSRGQDTQYF	TGTGCCAGCAGCCGGGGTCAAGATACGCAGTATTTT
TRBD1	TRBV3-1/TRBV3-2	.	TRBJ2-2	CASSHRGLTGELFF	TGTGCCAGCAGCCACAGGGGGCTCACCGGGGAGCTGTTTTTT
.	TRBV6-5	once	TRBJ1-2	CASNEGGSYGYTF	TGTGCCAGCAACGAAGGGGGAAGCTATGGCTACACCTTC
.	TRBV20-1	.	TRBJ2-1	CSASDLSSYNEQFF	TGCAGTGCGAGTGACTTGAGCTCCTACAATGAGCAGTTCTTC
.	TRBV4-1	.	TRBJ1-2	CASSQAEGPGYTF	TGCGCCAGCAGCCAAGCAGAGGGTCCCGGCTACACCTTC
.	TRBV12-1	.	TRBJ2-5	CASSFDRTGLFHQETQYF	TGTGCCAGCAGCTTTGACCGGACAGGGCTCTTTCATCAAGAGACCCAGTACTTC
.	TRBV29-1	.	TRBJ1-2	CSSWQGINYGYTF	TGCAGCTCGTGGCAGGGAATTAACTATGGCTACACCTTC
.	TRBV9	once	TRBJ2-3	CASSVATDTQYF	TGTGCCAGCAGCGTAGCAACAGATACGCAGTATTTT
.	TRBV3-1/TRBV3-2	.	TRBJ1-1	CASSRRKTEAFF	TGTGCCAGCAGCCGGAGGAAGACTGAAGCTTTCTTT
.	TRBV30	once	TRBJ1-6	CAWSAGSGSPLHF	TGTGCCTGGAGTGCAGGGTCGGGTTCACCCCTCCACTTT
.	TRBV12-3/TRBV12-4	once	TRBJ1-1	CASSDTGGRGAFF	TGTGCCAGCAGCGATACCGGGGGGAGGGGAGCTTTCTTT
.	TRBV7-2	.	TRBJ2-7	CASSGRGRLAEQYF	TGTGCCAGCAGCGGCCGGGGGAGGCTGGCCGAGCAGTACTTC
.	TRBV29-1	.	TRBJ2-1	CSVEGHLLGEQFF	TGCAGCGTTGAGGGACACCTTCTGGGTGAGCAGTTCTTC
.	TRBV6-5	.	TRBJ2-2	CASSRQVSGTGELFF	TGTGCCAGCAGTCGACAGGTTTCGGGCACCGGGGAGCTGTTTTTT
.	TRBV5-1	.	TRBJ2-5	CASSPRAGGQETQYF	TGCGCCAGCAGCCCTCGGGCCGGGGGCCAAGAGACCCAGTACTTC
TRBD1	TRBV15	.	TRBJ2-7	CATSSWGRDRGYYEQYF	TGTGCCACCAGCAGCTGGGGCCGGGACAGGGGATACTACGAGCAGTACTTC
.	TRBV5-4	once	TRBJ2-6	CASREPGLTSGANVLTF	TGTGCCAGCCGGGAACCGGGACTTACCTCTGGGGCCAACGTCCTGACTTTC
TRBD2	TRBV10-2	.	TRBJ2-3	CASSRLAGYTDTQYF	TGCGCCAGCAGTAGACTAGCGGGATACACAGATACGCAGTATTTT
TRBD2	TRBV29-1	.	TRBJ2-1	CSVELAGARNEQFF	TGCAGCGTGGAACTAGCGGGAGCCCGCAATGAGCAGTTCTTC
.	TRBV27	.	TRBJ1-5	CASSLSGDRYINQPQHF	TGTGCCAGCAGTTTATCGGGCGACAGGTACATTAATCAGCCCCAGCATTTT
.	TRBV6-6	.	TRBJ2-1	CASLAPSYSSYNEQFF	TGTGCCAGCCTAGCGCCGAGCTATAGCTCCTACAATGAGCAGTTCTTC
TRBD1	TRBV7-9	.	TRBJ1-6	CASSRPGTGGSSLHF	TGTGCCAGCAGTCGTCCCGGGACAGGGGGGTCGTCCCTCCACTTT
.	TRBV30	once	TRBJ2-5	CAWSAIRGRETQYF	TGTGCCTGGAGTGCGATACGCGGAAGGGAGACCCAGTACTTC
.	TRBV20-1	.	TRBJ2-1	CSALYYNEQFF	TGCAGTGCTCTCTACTACAATGAGCAGTTCTTC
.	TRBV2	.	TRBJ1-1	CASSERGRTEAFF	TGTGCCAGCAGTGAGCGGGGGCGGACTGAAGCTTTCTTT
.	TRBV28	once	TRBJ1-4	CASTSQGEKLFF	TGTGCCAGCACCTCTCAGGGTGAAAAACTGTTTTTT
TRBD1	TRBV7-2	.	TRBJ1-2	CASSRDRTYGYTF	TGTGCCAGCAGCCGGGACAGGACCTATGGCTACACCTTC
TRBD2	TRBV7-2	.	TRBJ2-3	CASSLATGGSRLTQYF	TGTGCCAGCAGCTTAGCGACGGGGGGTAGTAGGCTTACGCAGTATTTT
TRBD2	TRBV9	.	TRBJ2-3	CASSVSSGGLDTQYF	TGTGCCAGCAGCGTATCTAGCGGGGGGTTAGATACGCAGTATTTT
TRBD1	TRBV28	.	TRBJ2-7	CASRQGAYYEQYF	TGTGCCAGCAGACAGGGGGCTTACTACGAGCAGTACTTC
TRBD1	TRBV6-6	.	TRBJ1-1	CASSWDSRMNTEAFF	TGTGCCAGCAGCTGGGACAGCCGGATGAACACTGAAGCTTTCTTT
TRBD2	TRBV10-2	.	TRBJ2-1	CASRARDYVNEQFF	TGCGCCAGCAGAGCCCGGGACTACGTCAATGAGCAGTTCTTC
TRBD2	TRBV19	.	TRBJ2-3	CARPERGGAAGTDTQYF	TGTGCCAGGCCCGAGCGGGGCGGCGCTGCGGGCACAGATACGCAGTATTTT
.	TRBV5-1	.	TRBJ1-6	CASSLAGSYNSPLHF	TGCGCCAGCAGCTTGGCCGGCTCCTATAATTCACCCCTCCACTTT
.	TRBV6-1	.	TRBJ2-7	CASSGLVRGMTYEQYF	TGTGCCAGCAGTGGTTTGGTTCGGGGAATGACCTACGAGCAGTACTTC
TRBD2	TRBV18	.	TRBJ2-3	CASSPPQIAGGRGTQYF	TGTGCCAGCTCACCACCTCAAATAGCGGGAGGCCGCGGTACGCAGTATTTT
TRBD2	TRBV5-1	.	TRBJ2-2	CASSLALAGAVGTGELFF	TGCGCCAGCAGCTTGGCTCTAGCGGGGGCCGTCGGAACCGGGGAGCTGTTTTTT